A selection of T cell receptor beta chains follows, all from one sample in a study of blood T cell repertoires in COVID-19. The protocol was immunoSEQ multiplex PCR, while the TCRdb copy is restricted to in-frame clones and leaves out a portion. The sample includes about 280,000 clones, roughly 86% seen only once; the top ten take 10% to 12%. Sequencing used peripheral blood. The receptors were gathered from a woman younger than 45 with COVID-19, enrolled during active disease. Both conserved end residues are part of each CDR3. Fields, in order: J gene, clone size, D gene, V gene, CDR3 DNA, CDR3 protein. D genes are given only for firm matches. Clone size, where shown, is once, few, many, or a class for clones that have expanded.

TRBJ2-5 | NA | TRBD1 | TRBV28 | TGTGCCAGCAGTGACAGGGGTGGCCAAGAGACCCAGTACTTC | CASSDRGGQETQYF
TRBJ2-2 | once | TRBD2 | TRBV24-1 | TGTGCCACCGTCTTGGTGCAGCGGGAGCCCCGGAACACCGGGGAGCTGTTTTTT | CATVLVQREPRNTGELFF
TRBJ1-1 | NA | NA | TRBV7-2 | TGTGCCAGCAGCCCTAGGGGAGGGTACACTGAAGCTTTCTTT | CASSPRGGYTEAFF
TRBJ2-7 | once | NA | TRBV19 | TGTGCCAGTAGTGCTCAACAGGGCGCACTCTACGAGCAGTACTTC | CASSAQQGALYEQYF
TRBJ2-7 | NA | NA | TRBV10-2 | TGCGCCAGCAGTCCAGCCCTTACAGGGTACGAGCAGTACTTC | CASSPALTGYEQYF
TRBJ2-7 | NA | TRBD1 | TRBV28 | TGTGCCAGCAGTTTCTCACCCGGGACAGTCCCCTACGAGCAGTACTTC | CASSFSPGTVPYEQYF
TRBJ2-2 | NA | NA | TRBV2 | TGTGCCACCAAGAGGGTTTACACCGGGGAGCTGTTTTTT | CATKRVYTGELFF
TRBJ1-5 | NA | TRBD1 | TRBV30 | TGTGCCTGGAGTAACAGGGGGAGTCAGCCCCAGCATTTT | CAWSNRGSQPQHF
TRBJ1-6 | few | NA | TRBV9 | TGTGCCAGCAGCTCCCGAAGGGGCGCGTTGAATTCACCCCTCCACTTT | CASSSRRGALNSPLHF
TRBJ1-1 | NA | TRBD1 | TRBV5-1 | TGCGCCAGCAGCCTGTCCTCTACAGGGGTCACTGAAGCTTTCTTT | CASSLSSTGVTEAFF
TRBJ2-1 | NA | TRBD2 | TRBV24-1 | TGTGCCACCAGTGATTTTTATCCGCGGGGGGACTCCTACAATGAGCAGTTCTTC | CATSDFYPRGDSYNEQFF
TRBJ2-4 | NA | NA | TRBV19 | TGTGCCAGTGAGGTAGCCGGGAGAGGCGGAAACATTCAGTACTTC | CASEVAGRGGNIQYF
TRBJ2-1 | once | TRBD2 | TRBV5-1 | TGCGCCAGCATGACTAGCGGGATCGGGCATGAGCAGTTCTTC | CASMTSGIGHEQFF
TRBJ2-5 | NA | TRBD1 | TRBV10-3 | TGTGCCATCAGTCCGGGACAGGGGGCATCCGAGACCCAGTACTTC | CAISPGQGASETQYF
TRBJ1-4 | NA | NA | TRBV7-6 | TGTGCCAGCAGCGGCAGGGAAACTAATGAAAAACTGTTTTTT | CASSGRETNEKLFF
TRBJ1-4 | NA | NA | TRBV5-1 | TGCGCCAGCAGCTTGGACACAACTAATGAAAAACTGTTTTTT | CASSLDTTNEKLFF
TRBJ2-5 | NA | NA | TRBV6-2/TRBV6-3 | TGTGCCAGCAGTTACGTCCCCGGAACTATTGCAGAGACCCAGTACTTC | CASSYVPGTIAETQYF
TRBJ2-3 | NA | NA | TRBV5-4 | TGTGCCAGCAGCTTGGATCTAGCAACTCAGAACCTCACAGATACGCAGTATTTT | CASSLDLATQNLTDTQYF
TRBJ2-7 | NA | NA | TRBV5-1 | TGCGCCAGCACCCCCGGGTCAGGGGACGAGCAGTACTTC | CASTPGSGDEQYF
TRBJ2-7 | NA | TRBD2 | TRBV2 | TGTGCCAGCATGGGACGCGGGGGGAGCCCCTACGAGCAGTACTTC | CASMGRGGSPYEQYF
TRBJ1-3 | NA | NA | TRBV28 | TGTGCCAGCAGTCCCTGGGGAGGCGACGGAAACACCATATATTTT | CASSPWGGDGNTIYF
TRBJ2-3 | NA | TRBD2 | TRBV10-3 | TGTGCCATCAAGGGAGGGGACACAGATACGCAGTATTTT | CAIKGGDTDTQYF
TRBJ2-3 | NA | NA | TRBV7-3 | TGTGCCAGCAGCCAGGGGCGGGGGACAGATACGCAGTATTTT | CASSQGRGTDTQYF
TRBJ1-2 | NA | TRBD1 | TRBV6-5 | TGTGCCAGCAGTAGGGACAGAAGGTATGGCTACACCTTC | CASSRDRRYGYTF
TRBJ2-7 | NA | NA | TRBV7-6 | TGTGCCAGCAGCTATAGCGGAAGCTCCTACGAGCAGTACTTC | CASSYSGSSYEQYF
TRBJ2-1 | NA | TRBD1 | TRBV10-2 | TGCGCCAGCAGTGACTCCTTGGGACAGGGGCCGAATGAGCAGTTCTTC | CASSDSLGQGPNEQFF
TRBJ2-7 | NA | TRBD1 | TRBV7-6 | TGTGCCAGCAGCCCCGGGACAGGCCTATCCTACGAGCAGTACTTC | CASSPGTGLSYEQYF
TRBJ2-3 | NA | NA | TRBV21-1 | TGTGCCAGCCGCGGTCGAGGGAGACAAGATACGCAGTATTTT | CASRGRGRQDTQYF
TRBJ2-1 | NA | TRBD2 | TRBV11-2 | TGTGCCAGCAGCCCTTCTAGCGGGTACGACAATGAGCAGTTCTTC | CASSPSSGYDNEQFF
TRBJ2-1 | NA | TRBD2 | TRBV27 | TGTGCCAGCAGCTTATGGACTAGCGGAACGGGTGAGCAGTTCTTC | CASSLWTSGTGEQFF
TRBJ1-4 | NA | NA | TRBV5-1 | TGCGCCAGCAGCTACGACAGTGCTAATGAAAAACTGTTTTTT | CASSYDSANEKLFF
TRBJ1-4 | NA | TRBD1 | TRBV9 | TGTGCCAGCAGCTACGGGACAGGGTATGAAAAACTGTTTTTT | CASSYGTGYEKLFF
TRBJ2-6 | few | TRBD2 | TRBV7-9 | TGTGCCAGCACGGGAGGGTCCTTCTCTGGGGCCAACGTCCTGACTTTC | CASTGGSFSGANVLTF
TRBJ2-1 | NA | TRBD2 | TRBV2 | TGTGCCAGCAGCGGGACTAGCGAAGGTGAGCAGTTCTTC | CASSGTSEGEQFF
TRBJ1-2 | NA | NA | TRBV24-1 | TGTGCCACCAAAGACAGTACCAGGCCCTTGGATGGCTACACCTTC | CATKDSTRPLDGYTF
TRBJ2-1 | NA | TRBD2 | TRBV7-3 | TGTGCCAGCAGCTCGGGGGGCAATGAGCAGTTCTTC | CASSSGGNEQFF
TRBJ2-7 | NA | TRBD1 | TRBV30 | TGTGCCTGGAGCACAGGGGCCGAGCAGTACTTC | CAWSTGAEQYF
TRBJ2-7 | NA | TRBD2 | TRBV2 | TGTGCCAGCAGTGAGGGACTAGCGGGGACCTACGAGCAGTACTTC | CASSEGLAGTYEQYF
TRBJ2-7 | NA | TRBD2 | TRBV5-1 | TGCGCCAGCAGCTTGGGGCCTGTGACTAGCGGGATATACGAGCAGTACTTC | CASSLGPVTSGIYEQYF
TRBJ1-1 | few | NA | TRBV19 | TGTGCCAGTAGTCTAACCCCCCAGGGAGGAGGAACTGAAGCTTTCTTT | CASSLTPQGGGTEAFF
TRBJ1-1 | NA | NA | TRBV24-1 | TGTGCCACCAGTGACAACGGTATGAACACTGAAGCTTTCTTT | CATSDNGMNTEAFF
TRBJ2-1 | NA | TRBD2 | TRBV11-2 | TGTGCCAGCAGACAGCGGGAGGGCCTTTACAATGAGCAGTTCTTC | CASRQREGLYNEQFF
TRBJ1-5 | NA | NA | TRBV3-1/TRBV3-2 | TGTGCCAGCAGCCGAACTGATCAGCCCCAGCATTTT | CASSRTDQPQHF
TRBJ2-1 | NA | TRBD2 | TRBV9 | TGTGCCAGCAGCAAGGGACTAGCGGGAGATGGGGAGCAGTTCTTC | CASSKGLAGDGEQFF
TRBJ2-1 | NA | NA | TRBV7-6 | TGTGCCAGCAGCTTGGGCCCGAACAATGAGCAGTTCTTC | CASSLGPNNEQFF
TRBJ2-2 | once | TRBD2 | TRBV25-1 | TGTGCCAGCTCCCGGGTAGCGGGAGGGCTAAGTTCCTGGGAGCTGTTTTTT | CASSRVAGGLSSWELFF
TRBJ2-7 | NA | TRBD1 | TRBV19 | TGTGCCAGTAGCGCCGGGACAGGTCCCGGAAGTTCCTACGAGCAGTACTTC | CASSAGTGPGSSYEQYF
TRBJ1-4 | NA | NA | TRBV7-8 | TGTGCCAGCAGCTCCCCACAGGACCCTAATGAAAAACTGTTTTTT | CASSSPQDPNEKLFF
TRBJ2-7 | once | TRBD2 | TRBV6-2/TRBV6-3 | TGTGCCAGCAGTTCGCAGAAACTAGCGCTGCTCTCCTACGAGCAGTACTTC | CASSSQKLALLSYEQYF
TRBJ2-7 | NA | NA | TRBV6-6 | TGTGCCAGCAGTTACCCGGACAGTGCCCACCGCTACGAGCAGTACTTC | CASSYPDSAHRYEQYF
TRBJ2-2 | NA | NA | TRBV6-1 | TGTGCCAGCAGTGAGACAGAGAGAGTAATAACCGGGGAGCTGTTTTTT | CASSETERVITGELFF
TRBJ1-2 | NA | TRBD1 | TRBV6-6 | TGTGCCAGCAGTTACCGGGACAGCGATAACTATGGCTACACCTTC | CASSYRDSDNYGYTF
TRBJ1-4 | NA | NA | TRBV30 | TGTGCCGGGAAAAGGACAGAAGGGGAAAAACTGTTTTTT | CAGKRTEGEKLFF